The 32 T cell receptor beta chains below come from one sample, sequenced in a study of T-cell memory formation after mild COVID-19. Each CDR3 protein gets one entry after TCRdb re-called the 5' RACE reads with MiXCR. The sample carries fewer than 90,000 distinct CDR3 sequences, more than 11% recorded once. Sequenced input: PBMCs or a T cell subset sorted from them (not recorded which). These receptors all come from an adult woman who had mild COVID-19 (a few samples of this study predate the infection). Cell type and time point are not known.

This clonotype came up a few times. This chain joins TRBV6-5 and TRBJ2-2; 7 bases are a match to TRBD1. V dropped 2 bases and J dropped 2; count of bases not matched to a gene: 8. CDR1 MNHEY and CDR2 SVGAGI come from the germline V gene. This CDR3 comprises 17 residues. The chain's CDR3 is CASSYPRTGTNTGELFF. DNA for the CDR3: TGTGCCAGCAGTTACCCCCGGACAGGAACTAACACCGGGGAGCTGTTTTTT.

In its sample, this clonotype was seen a few times. This rearrangement joins TRBV9 to TRBJ2-5; D call uncertain. The CDR3 length is 14 residues. Germline-derived CDR1 and CDR2 are SGDLS and YYNGEE. V dropped 1 base and J dropped 1 base, with 8 bases sitting between them. In nucleotides, the CDR3 is TGTGCCAGCAGCGTATCGGGTAGCCAAGAGACCCAGTACTTC. This codes for CASSVSGSQETQYF.

This clonotype has just a few counts. This chain links TRBV6-5 with TRBJ2-3, with TRBD2 identical over 9 bases. This CDR3 comprises 17 residues. The germline gives CDR1 MNHEY, CDR2 SVGAGI. Losses at the gene ends were 5 bases for V and 2 bases for J; bases not matched to a gene: 11. The CDR3 DNA reads TGTGCCAGCAGTGATCCACCAGCGGGGGGTTACACAGATACGCAGTATTTT. This codes for CASSDPPAGGYTDTQYF.

This clonotype came up a few times. This chain connects TRBV5-1 to TRBJ2-2; 11 bases are a match to TRBD1. Germline V CDR1 and CDR2: SGHRS, YFSETQ. This CDR3 is 16 amino acids long. Trimming cost V 4 bases and J 9 bases; bases outside gene matches: 11. CDR3 DNA: TGCGCCAGCAGCCGTCGGGACAGGGGGTTGAGTTGGGAGCTGTTTTTT. Its protein is CASSRRDRGLSWELFF.

This chain connects TRBV9 to TRBJ1-1, with 7 bases fitting TRBD1. Unmatched junction bases numbered 7, after V lost 0 bases and J lost 5 bases. Germline V gene data show CDR1 as SGDLS and CDR2 as YYNGEE. The CDR3 is 15 residues long. The CDR3 reads CASSVAKGAQTEAFF. Here the CDR3 DNA reads TGTGCCAGCAGCGTAGCGAAGGGGGCGCAGACTGAAGCTTTCTTT.

This clonotype was seen a few times. The chain links TRBV4-1 to TRBJ1-1; D is uncertain. Germline-derived CDR1 and CDR2 are MGHRA and YSYEKL. This CDR3 has 14 residues. Trimming shortened V by 7 bases and J by 2 bases, and 14 bases separated the two germline ends. CDR3 in DNA: TGCGCCAGCACCCCTGCGTCGGGAAACACTGAAGCTTTCTTT. Its protein is CASTPASGNTEAFF.

This clonotype was seen more than once but under ten times. This rearrangement joins TRBV7-9 to TRBJ2-3, with D maybe TRBD2 (6 bases). Germline V gene data show CDR1 as SEHNR and CDR2 as FQNEAQ (reference sequence). Trimming took off 4 bases at V and 2 bases at J, with 19 bases between the two ends. This CDR3 has 17 residues. CDR3 DNA sequence: TGTGCCAGCAGCTCGACTCCGGGACTCCAAGCCACAGATACGCAGTATTTT. Translating gives CASSSTPGLQATDTQYF.

This clonotype was counted only a few times. The gene calls are TRBV5-5 and TRBJ1-1, with a weak D call TRBD1 (5 bases). Germline CDR1 reads SGHKS; CDR2 reads YYEKEE (reference sequence). The CDR3 is 17 residues long. Trimming shortened V by 0 bases and J by 3 bases, and 18 bases separated the two germline ends. CDR3 bases: TGTGCCAGCAGCTTGGAATGGTTTGTTGTCAGGGACACTGAAGCTTTCTTT. Protein sequence: CASSLEWFVVRDTEAFF. The full variable domain, with the rest looked up from reference TRBV5-5 and TRBJ1-1, is DAGVTQSPTHLIKTRGQQVTLRCSPISGHKSVSWYQQVLGQGPQFIFQYYEKEERGRGNFPDRFSARQFPNYSSELNVNALLLGDSALYLCASSLEWFVVRDTEAFFGQGTRLTVV.

This clonotype came up many times. V gene TRBV29-1 combines with J gene TRBJ2-1; the D call may be TRBD1 or TRBD2 (5 bases each). V lost 3 bases, J lost 2 bases, and 11 bases lay in between. The CDR3 extends over 14 amino acids. The germline V gene encodes CDR1 SQVTM and CDR2 ANQGSEA. In nucleotides, the CDR3 is TGCAGCGTTGACGGGGAAGGGGCCTACAATGAGCAGTTCTTC. Translated: CSVDGEGAYNEQFF.

This clonotype was observed a few times. The chain combines TRBV6-2 or TRBV6-3 with TRBJ2-7, with D possibly matching TRBD1 (7 bases). The CDR3 has 16 residues. V gave up 0 bases and J gave up 6 bases, with 18 bases separating them. Germline V gene data show CDR1 as MNHEY and CDR2 as SVGEGT. CDR3 protein: CASSYSMEGARSEQYF. The DNA for the CDR3 is TGTGCCAGCAGTTACTCGATGGAGGGGGCGCGGTCCGAGCAGTACTTC.

This clonotype has only a few counts. The V call is TRBV5-5, the J call TRBJ2-1; 11 bases are shared with TRBD2. This CDR3 contains 17 residues. Germline loops: CDR1 SGHKS, CDR2 YYEKEE (reference sequence). Trimming cost V 4 bases and J 0 bases; bases outside gene matches: 6. CDR3 residues: CASSPGTSGNSYNEQFF. Here the CDR3 DNA reads TGTGCCAGCAGCCCAGGGACTAGCGGTAACTCCTACAATGAGCAGTTCTTC.

This clonotype has just a few counts. The chain combines TRBV11-3 with TRBJ2-1; D unresolved. There are 16 residues in the CDR3. Looked up from germline, CDR1 is SGHNT and CDR2 is YENEEA. Trimming cost V 4 bases and J 0 bases, with 13 bases left between them. CDR3 in amino acids: CASSSTHASSYNEQFF. CDR3 nucleotides: TGTGCCAGCAGCTCCACACACGCGAGCTCCTACAATGAGCAGTTCTTC.

V is TRBV11-2 and J is TRBJ2-7; D is perhaps TRBD2 (5 bases). The germline CDR1 and CDR2 sequences are SGHAT and FQNNGV. This CDR3 comprises 14 residues. V gave up 6 bases and J gave up 3 bases, with 15 bases separating them. As DNA, the CDR3 is TGTGCCAGCAGTCACCGGACGGGGATCTACGAGCAGTACTTC. Its protein is CASSHRTGIYEQYF.

This clonotype was counted between two and nine times. The gene calls are TRBV7-9 and TRBJ2-1; D is perhaps TRBD1 (6 bases). V shed 2 bases and J shed 5 bases, with 16 bases lying between them. In germline, CDR1 is SEHNR, CDR2 FQNEAQ (reference sequence). CDR3 length: 16 amino acids. CDR3 protein: CASSLIRQGNHNEQFF. Written as DNA, the CDR3 is TGTGCCAGCAGCTTAATTAGGCAGGGGAATCACAATGAGCAGTTCTTC.

This clonotype showed up just a few times. The J gene is TRBJ2-2, the V gene TRBV3-1; 7 nucleotides line up with TRBD2. The CDR3 is 16 amino acids. V trimming: 3 bases; J trimming: 2 bases; junction bases outside the gene matches: 6. Germline V gene data show CDR1 as LGHDT and CDR2 as YNNKEL (reference sequence). The CDR3 DNA is TGTGCCAGCAGCCATCCCACTAGCGCAAACACCGGGGAGCTGTTTTTT. Its protein is CASSHPTSANTGELFF.

At least ten counts were recorded for this clonotype. This chain links TRBV24-1 with TRBJ2-1; D unresolved. With 11 bases removed from V and 0 bases from J, the gap between germline ends came to 10 bases. The CDR3 covers 13 residues. CDR1 KGHDR and CDR2 SFDVKD come from the germline V gene. CDR3 amino acids: CAIGGSSYNEQFF. As DNA, the CDR3 is TGTGCCATAGGCGGTAGCTCCTACAATGAGCAGTTCTTC.

This clonotype has just a few counts. The CDR3 region is CASSGGSGANVLTF. CDR3 bases: TGTGCCAGCAGCGGGGGCTCGGGGGCCAACGTCCTGACTTTC. The chain recombines TRBV4-2 with TRBJ2-6; D is possibly TRBD1 (6 bases). Germline V gene data show CDR1 as LGHNA and CDR2 as YNFKEQ. The CDR3 totals 14 residues. V lost 5 bases, J lost 4 bases, and 9 bases lay in between.

This clonotype has just a few counts. The genes are TRBV7-9 and TRBJ1-2; 7 positions agree with TRBD1. Germline trimming cut 0 bases from V and 4 bases from J; bases unmatched to any gene: 5. CDR3 length equals 15 residues. In germline, CDR1 is SEHNR, CDR2 FQNEAQ (reference sequence). In DNA form, the CDR3 reads TGTGCCAGCAGCTTAGCCGGGACAGAGTTCTATGGCTACACCTTC. It translates to CASSLAGTEFYGYTF.

CDR3 region: CSTRDTPYEQYF. DNA of the CDR3: TGCAGCACCCGGGACACCCCCTACGAGCAGTACTTC. J is TRBJ2-7 and V is TRBV29-1; D is possibly TRBD1 (6 bases). CDR3 length equals 12 residues. Germline lookup yields CDR1 SQVTM and CDR2 ANQGSEA. V dropped 8 bases and J dropped 2 bases, with 13 bases sitting between them.

The chain combines TRBV6-1 with TRBJ2-7; 12 bases are a match to TRBD2. Germline values: CDR1 MNHNS, CDR2 SASEGT. The ends lost 10 bases at V and 4 bases at J; junction bases unmatched: 5. The length of the CDR3 is 13 residues. The CDR3 region is CATVLAGGYEQYF. The CDR3 region has the DNA TGTGCCACGGTACTAGCGGGGGGTTACGAGCAGTACTTC.

A single count supports this clonotype. The chain is built from TRBV4-1 and TRBJ1-1; 7 bases are a match to TRBD1. Unmatched junction bases numbered 8, after V lost 8 bases and J lost 2 bases. CDR3 length: 14 residues. Germline CDR1 is MGHRA and CDR2 is YSYEKL. The CDR3 sequence: CASGPQGSNTEAFF. As DNA, the CDR3 is TGCGCCAGCGGACCACAGGGGTCCAACACTGAAGCTTTCTTT.

This clonotype was seen a few times. The V and J genes are TRBV11-3 and TRBJ2-2, with D hard to call. Per the germline V gene, CDR1 is SGHNT and CDR2 is YENEEA. This CDR3 region has 15 residues. The V gene lost 4 bases and the J gene lost 7 bases, with 16 bases spanning the gap. CDR3 sequence reads: CASSSRPDSHGELFF. CDR3 sequence (DNA): TGTGCCAGCAGCTCCCGACCGGATTCCCACGGGGAGCTGTTTTTT.

The sample holds many counts of this clonotype. V is TRBV12-3 or TRBV12-4 and J is TRBJ2-3, with 8 nucleotides matching TRBD2. CDR3 length equals 13 residues. V shed 8 bases and J 4 bases; nucleotides not matched to a gene: 5. The CDR3 region has the DNA TGTGCCAGCTCCCCCGGGGGGGCAGATACGCAGTATTTT. Translating gives CASSPGGADTQYF.

This chain joins TRBV24-1 and TRBJ1-5, with D hard to call. Germline V gene lookup returns CDR1 KGHDR and CDR2 SFDVKD. CDR3 length: 14 amino acids. V was cut by 3 bases and J by 5 bases, with 10 bases left in between. The chain's CDR3 is CATSDGSEHQPQHF. CDR3 DNA: TGTGCCACCAGTGATGGGAGCGAGCATCAGCCCCAGCATTTT.

This clonotype occurred a few times. The chain joins TRBV7-2 to TRBJ2-1, with D unresolved. Germline CDR1 and CDR2: SGHTA and FQGNSA. V was trimmed by 6 bases and J by 4 bases, leaving 16 bases between them. This CDR3 contains 15 residues. CDR3 sequence reads: CASSPRPYWYNEQFF. The DNA for the CDR3 is TGTGCCAGCAGTCCCCGCCCTTATTGGTACAATGAGCAGTTCTTC.

This chain connects TRBV7-8 to TRBJ1-1; a possible D gene is TRBD1 (6 bases). CDR1 is SGHVS and CDR2 is FQNEAQ in the germline V gene. Deletions cut 6 bases from V and 0 bases from J, with 14 bases between. The CDR3 length is 15 residues. CDR3: CASSIRQALNTEAFF. The DNA of the CDR3 is TGTGCCAGCAGTATCCGACAGGCGTTGAACACTGAAGCTTTCTTT.

The chain is built from TRBV20-1 and TRBJ1-1; no reliable D call. Between the trimmed V and J ends, which lost 5 bases and 13 bases, there was a span of 20 bases. Germline V lookup: CDR1 DFQATT, CDR2 SNEGSKA (reference sequence). The CDR3 extends over 12 amino acids. The CDR3 DNA sequence: TGCAGTGCTCGGGCTATGGAAACGAATCATTTCTTT. This encodes CSARAMETNHFF.

This clonotype has only a few counts. The J gene is TRBJ1-1, the V gene TRBV7-9; perhaps TRBD1 as D (5 bases). CDR1 is SEHNR and CDR2 is FQNEAQ in the germline V gene (reference sequence). The CDR3 extends over 17 amino acids. V dropped 4 bases and J dropped 0 bases, with 18 bases sitting between them. The CDR3: CASSSQSTDRMNTEAFF. The CDR3 region has the DNA TGTGCCAGCAGCTCCCAATCCACTGACAGAATGAACACTGAAGCTTTCTTT. Looking up the rest from reference TRBV7-9 and TRBJ1-1 gives the full variable domain: DTGVSQNPRHKITKRGQNVTFRCDPISEHNRLYWYRQTLGQGPEFLTYFQNEAQLEKSRLLSDRFSAERPKGSFSTLEIQRTEQGDSAMYLCASSSQSTDRMNTEAFFGQGTRLTVV.

In its sample, this clonotype was seen once. This rearrangement joins TRBV6-2 or TRBV6-3 to TRBJ1-1; TRBD1 is a possible D gene (5 bases). Deletions cut 4 bases from V and 8 bases from J, with 11 bases between. The CDR3 length is 12 residues. Germline loops: CDR1 MNHEY, CDR2 SVGEGT. The CDR3 here is CASSWGRGEAFF. The CDR3 coding sequence is TGTGCCAGCAGTTGGGGTAGGGGAGAAGCTTTCTTT.

This chain links TRBV7-8 with TRBJ2-1; either TRBD1 or TRBD2 may fit D (5 bases each). The germline V gene encodes CDR1 SGHVS and CDR2 FQNEAQ. Deletions cut 5 bases from V and 6 bases from J, with 20 bases between. This CDR3 comprises 16 residues. CDR3 region: CASSGRDETFSNEQFF. CDR3 coding DNA: TGTGCCAGCAGCGGTAGGGACGAGACTTTCTCCAATGAGCAGTTCTTC.

V gene TRBV12-3 or TRBV12-4 combines with J gene TRBJ2-7, with 7 bases fitting TRBD1. After removal of 5 bases from V and 2 bases from J, the junction contained 6 bases not matched to a gene. This CDR3 has 14 amino acids. CDR3 DNA: TGTGCCAGCAGTCCTCCGGGACAGCCCTACGAGCAGTACTTC. Its translation: CASSPPGQPYEQYF.

The table lists this clonotype with many counts. The genes are TRBV11-3 and TRBJ2-1, with 11 bases fitting TRBD2. This CDR3 region has 16 residues. Germline V gene sequence: CDR1 SGHNT, CDR2 YENEEA. The V gene end was trimmed by 5 bases and the J gene end by 5 bases; junction bases not matched to a gene: 8. Here the CDR3 reads CASSTLAGGVHNEQFF. The CDR3 DNA sequence: TGTGCCAGCAGCACCCTAGCGGGAGGAGTCCACAATGAGCAGTTCTTC.